The source of this T cell receptor (beta chain) is a study of CD8 T cells in Susac syndrome (dated by TCRdb to the late 2010s). A note on the overall study: Repertoire sequencing was used to test whether CD8+ T cell activation and differentiation in Susac syndrome was antigen driven.

RNA was extracted with the RNeasy kit and roughly 0.45 to 1 ug was reverse transcribed using random hexamers. The immunoSEQ multiplex PCR assay, covering 54 Vbeta and 13 Jbeta segments, was used to amplify TCR beta CDR3 regions. PCR amplification bias was corrected by using a synthetic template baseline for primer optimization and computational correction. As for the original processing: Reads were annotated to V, D and J genes per IMGT and analyzed with immunoSEQ Analyzer, keeping only productive sequences. Clonality was computed as one minus Shannon entropy normalized by log2 of the number of productive unique sequences. For each patient and control, public and private clones were evaluated within the 100 most prevalent clones. A clone was defined as Susac-specific if it was absent from the healthy and MS cohorts, from 950 to 1,300 published viral clones and from other ImmuneACCESS disease sequences. TCRdb cleaned the public reads at Q25 with fastp, built clones with MiXCR and kept in-frame beta chains. When rows share a CDR3 protein, they turn into one entry using the most common DNA and genes. TCRdb's processing, not the study's, gives the V and J calls here. The sample table lists approximately 200,000 distinct CDR3 sequences, 95% of them with a count of one. The ten top clones hold around 0.08% of the sample.

The research as a whole found: The number of individuals in the TCR sequencing and HLA analysis was acknowledged as relatively small.

In the case of this clonotype: It has no known antigen specificity. No base quality values were provided; no much bigger clone lies one nucleotide off.

Peripheral blood CD8+ and CD4+ T cells from healthy donors, Susac syndrome patients and multiple sclerosis patients were profiled using high-throughput TCR beta sequencing. The multiple sclerosis controls were treatment-naive patients who had stable or active relapsing-remitting disease and met the revised McDonald criteria. Bulk CD8+ and CD4+ T cells were purified by magnetic negative isolation, whereas CD8+ TEMRA cells were enriched by FACS. Blood was collected in EDTA tubes and processed within 24 hours, with PBMCs isolated through density gradient centrifugation. PBMCs intended for TCR sequencing were cryopreserved in liquid nitrogen and thawed later in a water bath at 37 degrees C. The sorted or isolated CD4+, CD8+ and CD8+ TEMRA cells reached a purity of at least 90%. The specimen sequenced was CD4+ T cells from PBMCs. The sequence came from a human donor with multiple sclerosis.

The bases are TGCGCCAGCAGCTTGGGTTTCAGTGGGTTCATGGCGGGGGGTACCTACAATGAGCAGTTCTTC. Its translation is CASSLGFSGFMAGGTYNEQFF. The V and J segments used are TRBV5-1 and TRBJ2-1; 8 of the junction bases match TRBD2. CDR1 is given as SGHRS and CDR2 as YFSETQ, both from the germline V gene. The CDR3 covers 21 residues, taking in both the cysteine and the phenylalanine. Only the CDR3 portion is preserved as DNA: 63 bases, with reading frame beginning at the first base. V lost 0 bases and J lost 2 bases, and the count of bases not matched to a germline gene is 19.